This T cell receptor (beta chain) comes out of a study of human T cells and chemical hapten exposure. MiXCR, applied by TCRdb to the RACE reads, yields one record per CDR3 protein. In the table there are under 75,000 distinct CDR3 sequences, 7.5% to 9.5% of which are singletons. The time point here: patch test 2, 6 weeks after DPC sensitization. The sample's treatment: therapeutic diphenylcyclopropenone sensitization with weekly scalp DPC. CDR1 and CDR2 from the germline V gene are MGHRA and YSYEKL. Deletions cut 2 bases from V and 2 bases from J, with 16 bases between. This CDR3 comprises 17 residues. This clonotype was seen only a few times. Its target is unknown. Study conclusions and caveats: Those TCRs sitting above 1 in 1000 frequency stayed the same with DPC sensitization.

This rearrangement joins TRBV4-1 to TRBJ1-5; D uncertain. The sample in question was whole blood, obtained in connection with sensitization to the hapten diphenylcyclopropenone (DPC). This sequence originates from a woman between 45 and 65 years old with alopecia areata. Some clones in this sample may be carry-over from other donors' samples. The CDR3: CASSQRKGVIGNQPQHF. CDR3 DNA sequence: TGCGCCAGCAGCCAAAGAAAGGGAGTGATCGGCAATCAGCCCCAGCATTTT.